A single sample is the source of the 32 T cell receptor beta chains below, sequenced in a study of T cell responses to AZD1222 COVID-19 vaccine. TCRdb keeps only in-frame clones here, not all; method: immunoSEQ multiplex PCR. The sample lists some 61,000 clones, 87% seen once, with around a sixth in the top ten. The input for sequencing was peripheral blood, taken on day 0 of AZD1222 vaccination. These receptors were obtained from an adult in good health.

This rearrangement joins TRBV6-5 to TRBJ2-7; perhaps TRBD1 as D (5 bases). The CDR3 is 15 amino acids. Germline CDR1 is MNHEY and CDR2 is SVGAGI. The V and J ends lost 0 bases and 3 bases respectively, with 12 bases between them. The CDR3 DNA sequence: TGTGCCAGCAGTTACTCGAACAGGCCCTACTACGAGCAGTACTTC. Translating it yields CASSYSNRPYYEQYF.

V gene TRBV6-6 combines with J gene TRBJ1-2; 8 positions match TRBD1. Germline trimming cut 6 bases from V and 2 bases from J; bases unmatched to any gene: 5. Germline-derived CDR1 and CDR2 are MNHNY and SVGAGI (reference sequence). The CDR3 is 14 amino acids. The CDR3 sequence is CASRTGVGNYGYTF. The CDR3 nucleotides are TGTGCCAGCAGGACAGGGGTCGGCAACTATGGCTACACCTTC.

The chain recombines TRBV5-1 with TRBJ2-1, with D perhaps matching TRBD2 (6 bases). V was clipped by 6 bases and J by 1 base, with 14 bases between them. Germline CDR1 SGHRS, CDR2 YFSETQ. The CDR3 loop spans 15 amino acids. CDR3 nucleotides: TGCGCCAGCACGCTCGAAGGGAGGTCCTACAATGAGCAGTTCTTC. It yields the protein CASTLEGRSYNEQFF.

Comment on this clone: This specimen includes other DNA sequences encoding the same CDR3. V and J are TRBV7-3 and TRBJ2-7; 7 nucleotides align to TRBD1. The germline gives CDR1 SGHTA, CDR2 FQGTGA. V gave up 4 bases and J gave up 3 bases; unmatched junction bases: 3. The CDR3 contains 13 residues. CDR3: CASSSSGGYEQYF. Written as DNA, the CDR3 is TGTGCCAGCAGCTCGTCAGGGGGCTACGAGCAGTACTTC.

In its sample, this clone was seen once. The rearrangement links TRBV6-6 to TRBJ1-2; D not resolved. The CDR3 is 15 residues long. Trimming took off 4 bases at V and 8 bases at J, with 20 bases between the two ends. Germline CDR1 reads MNHNY; CDR2 reads SVGAGI (reference sequence). The CDR3 region has the DNA TGTGCCAGCAGTTCCTCTAATCCCCGGATACAAGGCTACACCTTC. Amino acid sequence: CASSSSNPRIQGYTF.

In this sample, this clone turned up once. The rearrangement joins TRBV28 to TRBJ2-7, with D perhaps matching TRBD2 (5 bases). Germline CDR1 and CDR2: MDHEN and SYDVKM. Trimming cost V 6 bases and J 2 bases, with 14 bases left between them. There are 14 residues in the CDR3. The DNA of the CDR3 is TGTGCCAGCAGGCCGGCGGGTGTTACCTACGAGCAGTACTTC. It encodes CASRPAGVTYEQYF.

The V call is TRBV9, the J call TRBJ2-3; the D gene could be TRBD1 or TRBD2 (6 bases each). This CDR3 has 16 amino acids. CDR1 is SGDLS and CDR2 is YYNGEE in the germline V gene. V dropped 4 bases and J dropped 3 bases, with 18 bases sitting between them. The CDR3 nucleotides read TGTGCCAGCAGCCCCGGAGGGGGAAGTCGGACAGATACGCAGTATTTT. It specifies CASSPGGGSRTDTQYF.

V and J are TRBV18 and TRBJ2-1; 9 positions agree with TRBD1. With 5 bases clipped from V and 2 bases from J, the junction kept 7 bases outside the gene matches. Germline V gene lookup returns CDR1 KGHSH and CDR2 LQKENI. The CDR3 sequence is 16 residues long. The CDR3 region is CASSSGQGVAYNEQFF. The DNA for the CDR3 is TGTGCCAGCTCATCGGGACAGGGTGTCGCCTACAATGAGCAGTTCTTC.

The chain has TRBV10-1 and TRBJ1-1; possibly TRBD1 for D (5 bases). Trimming stripped 4 bases from V and 1 base from J, with 7 bases between. Germline loops: CDR1 WNHNN, CDR2 SYGVQD (reference sequence). The CDR3 covers 13 residues. CDR3 sequence reads: CASSGQPNTEAFF. The DNA for the CDR3 is TGCGCCAGCAGTGGACAGCCGAACACTGAAGCTTTCTTT.

This sequence joins TRBV19 and TRBJ1-1, with 8 bases lining up with TRBD1. Unmatched junction bases numbered 7, after V lost 3 bases and J lost 1 base. The CDR3 sequence is 16 residues long. Germline V gene lookup returns CDR1 LNHDA and CDR2 SQIVND (reference sequence). This CDR3 reads CASSINSRGPNTEAFF. The CDR3 region has the DNA TGTGCCAGTAGTATTAATAGCAGGGGGCCGAACACTGAAGCTTTCTTT.

The rearrangement uses TRBV4-1 and TRBJ1-2, with TRBD1 matching over 9 bases. With 2 bases clipped from V and 2 bases from J, the junction kept 3 bases outside the gene matches. CDR3 size: 15 residues. Germline CDR1 and CDR2: MGHRA and YSYEKL. The CDR3 DNA reads as TGCGCCAGCAGCCAATCCGGACAGGGGAACTATGGCTACACCTTC. Translated, it gives CASSQSGQGNYGYTF.

In regard to this clone: An end of the junction does not agree with germline; a read error may underlie this. This chain connects TRBV7-7 to TRBJ2-5, with 13 bases matching TRBD2. The CDR3 has 16 amino acids. Germline CDR1 is SSHAT and CDR2 is FNYEAQ (reference sequence). CDR3 in amino acids: CASSPMTSGGQETQYF. The CDR3, as DNA: TGTGCTAGCAGCCCGATGACTAGCGGGGGGCAAGAGACCCAGTACTTC.

The chain recombines TRBV18 with TRBJ1-1; D is unresolved. V lost 2 bases to trimming and J lost 7 bases, with 8 bases between them. Germline CDR1 is KGHSH and CDR2 is LQKENI. The CDR3 extends over 12 amino acids. Here the CDR3 reads CASSPTRDEAFF. The CDR3 DNA is TGTGCCAGCTCACCAACACGGGATGAAGCTTTCTTT. The full variable domain, its missing parts supplied by reference TRBV18 and TRBJ1-1, is NAGVMQNPRHLVRRRGQEARLRCSPMKGHSHVYWYRQLPEEGLKFMVYLQKENIIDESGMPKERFSAEFPKEGPSILRIQQVVRGDSAAYFCASSPTRDEAFFGQGTRLTVV.

The chain links TRBV9 to TRBJ2-1; 7 positions agree with TRBD1. Germline CDR1 reads SGDLS; CDR2 reads YYNGEE. The CDR3 is 14 residues long. Trimming at V came to 4 bases and at J to 7 bases, leaving 8 bases not matched to a gene. The CDR3 protein is CASSPSGQLNEQFF. DNA for the CDR3: TGTGCCAGCAGCCCTTCGGGACAGCTGAATGAGCAGTTCTTC.

The genes are TRBV21-1 and TRBJ2-7; TRBD1, as called in the table, went unchecked against the DNA. TRBV21-1 is listed as a pseudogene. This CDR3 is built from 13 residues. The CDR3 loop is CASFRDRDYEQYF. For the CDR3, the DNA is TGTGCCAGCTTTAGGGACAGGGACTACGAGCAGTACTTC.

The genes are TRBV6-5 and TRBJ1-1; D is unresolved. Trimming removed 11 bases from V and 3 bases from J, with 16 bases in between. Germline-derived CDR1 and CDR2 are MNHEY and SVGAGI. The CDR3 loop spans 13 amino acids. DNA for the CDR3: TGTGCCTGTGCACTCTGGGGAGACACTGAAGCTTTCTTT. Encoded protein: CACALWGDTEAFF.

The chain links TRBV13 to TRBJ2-7, with D uncertain. Trimming shortened V by 2 bases and J by 2 bases, and 7 bases separated the two germline ends. Germline V gene lookup returns CDR1 PRHDT and CDR2 FYEKMQ (reference sequence). The CDR3 sequence is 13 residues long. The CDR3 bases are TGTGCCAGCAGCTTAATGGTGCCCTACGAGCAGTACTTC. Residues: CASSLMVPYEQYF.

The V call is TRBV5-1, the J call TRBJ2-7; 8 bases align to TRBD1. This CDR3 has 15 amino acids. The J segment lost 5 bases and the V segment lost 0 bases, leaving 7 bases of the junction unmatched. CDR1 is SGHRS, CDR2 YFSETQ, per germline. In DNA form, the CDR3 reads TGCGCCAGCAGCTTGGGGGTGACAGGGGAGGACGAGCAGTACTTC. Its translation is CASSLGVTGEDEQYF.

The genes are TRBV11-2 and TRBJ1-4; D is unclear. There are 16 residues in the CDR3. V lost 1 base to trimming and J lost 7 bases, with 16 bases between them. Germline CDR1 and CDR2: SGHAT and FQNNGV. CDR3 bases: TGTGCCAGCAGCTTAGGGGCCGACATGGAAGGTGAAAAACTGTTTTTT. Encoded protein: CASSLGADMEGEKLFF.

The chain uses TRBV28 and TRBJ2-5, with TRBD2 matching over 8 bases. The V and J ends lost 3 bases and 3 bases, in that order; junction bases with no gene match: 9. Germline CDR1 reads MDHEN; CDR2 reads SYDVKM. The CDR3 runs to 16 residues. Here the CDR3 reads CASSLGRGEVEETQYF. The CDR3 DNA is TGTGCCAGCAGTTTGGGGCGGGGGGAGGTGGAAGAGACCCAGTACTTC.

The chain joins TRBV29-1 to TRBJ2-3; D call uncertain. The CDR3 loop spans 13 amino acids. The V gene lost 4 bases and the J gene lost 7 bases, with 15 bases spanning the gap. Germline CDR1 is SQVTM and CDR2 is ANQGSEA. The CDR3: CSVGPDQENTQYF. The CDR3 DNA is TGCAGCGTTGGCCCGGACCAGGAAAATACGCAGTATTTT.

V and J are TRBV6-5 and TRBJ2-7, with D perhaps TRBD1 or TRBD2 (5 bases each). Trimming took 6 bases from V and 4 from J, leaving 16 bases between them. Germline-derived CDR1 and CDR2 are MNHEY and SVGAGI. There are 14 residues in the CDR3. The DNA of the CDR3 is TGTGCCAGCAGCTTCCGGGACGGAATTTACGAGCAGTACTTC. Encoded protein: CASSFRDGIYEQYF.

Here the CDR3 reads CASSFTGGTDTQYF. The CDR3 DNA is TGTGCCAGCAGCTTTACAGGGGGCACAGATACGCAGTATTTT. The V call is TRBV11-1, the J call TRBJ2-3; 7 positions match TRBD1. With 3 bases clipped from V and 1 base from J, the junction kept 1 base outside the gene matches. The germline gives CDR1 SGHAT, CDR2 FQDESV (reference sequence). This CDR3 spans 14 amino acids.

The chain links TRBV6-2 or TRBV6-3 to TRBJ2-5; possibly TRBD1 for D (6 bases). The germline CDR1 and CDR2 sequences are MNHEY and SVGEGT. V lost 0 bases, J lost 3 bases, and 8 bases lay in between. The CDR3 sequence is 14 residues long. The CDR3 region has the DNA TGTGCCAGCAGTTACTCCACAGGGAAAGAGACCCAGTACTTC. Translated, it gives CASSYSTGKETQYF.

This rearrangement joins TRBV29-1 to TRBJ2-1; D is uncertain. This CDR3 contains 11 residues. Trimming pared 2 bases from V and 6 bases from J, leaving 5 bases between. CDR1 and CDR2 (germline): SQVTM, ANQGSEA. The CDR3 nucleotides read TGCAGCGTTGAACAGTCCAATGAGCAGTTCTTC. It translates to CSVEQSNEQFF.

This clone has just one count. The chain is built from TRBV6-1 and TRBJ1-4; D gene ambiguous. The CDR3 contains 19 residues. CDR1 is MNHNS, CDR2 SASEGT, per germline. V was clipped by 0 bases and J by 2 bases, with 19 bases between them. The CDR3 here is CASSEAYWTQFGTNEKLFF. The CDR3 nucleotides read TGTGCCAGCAGTGAAGCTTACTGGACGCAGTTCGGGACTAATGAAAAACTGTTTTTT.

The chain combines TRBV4-3 with TRBJ1-5; unclear D gene. Trimming shortened V by 3 bases and J by 1 base, and 4 bases separated the two germline ends. CDR1 is LGHNA, CDR2 YSLEER, per germline. This CDR3 is built from 13 residues. The CDR3 coding sequence is TGCGCCAGCAGCCAGGGAAGCAATCAGCCCCAGCATTTT. Translated, it gives CASSQGSNQPQHF.

This chain uses TRBV4-3 with TRBJ1-4; 7 bases agree with TRBD1. Per germline, CDR1 LGHNA and CDR2 YSLEER. V trimming: 1 base; J trimming: 8 bases; junction bases outside the gene matches: 7. CDR3 length: 15 residues. Here the CDR3 reads CASSQGGGRGEKLFF. CDR3 sequence (DNA): TGCGCCAGCAGCCAAGGAGGGGGCCGGGGGGAAAAACTGTTTTTT.

This chain connects TRBV27 to TRBJ2-1; 11 bases fit TRBD1. The CDR3 has 15 amino acids. The germline CDR1 and CDR2 sequences are MNHEY and SMNVEV (reference sequence). Trimming took 4 bases from V and 9 from J; bases not matched to a gene: 8. The CDR3 DNA sequence: TGTGCCAGCAGTTCCCCGTGGACAGGGGGCTTTGAGCAGTTCTTC. It is translated as CASSSPWTGGFEQFF.

V and J are TRBV4-3 and TRBJ1-2; no clear D. Trimming shortened V by 0 bases and J by 3 bases, and 11 bases separated the two germline ends. The CDR3 is 15 amino acids. Germline lookup yields CDR1 LGHNA and CDR2 YSLEER. CDR3 sequence reads: CASSQDYQQDYGYTF. The CDR3 region has the DNA TGCGCCAGCAGCCAAGATTATCAGCAGGACTATGGCTACACCTTC.

The genes are TRBV3-1 (or the pseudogene TRBV3-2) and TRBJ1-2; D not resolved. The germline V gene encodes CDR1 LGHDT and CDR2 YNNKEL (reference sequence). This CDR3 has 13 residues. The ends were cut back, 0 bases at V and 8 bases at J, with 10 bases in the middle. Here the CDR3 reads CASSQDRSGGYTF. DNA of the CDR3: TGTGCCAGCAGCCAAGATAGGTCCGGGGGCTACACCTTC.

This clone appeared a single time. The rearrangement joins TRBV25-1 to TRBJ1-1, with no clear D. The germline V gene encodes CDR1 MGHDK and CDR2 SYGVNS. Trimming shortened V by 6 bases and J by 0 bases, and 8 bases separated the two germline ends. The CDR3 runs 13 residues. The CDR3 protein is CASRGGMNTEAFF. The DNA of the CDR3 is TGTGCCAGCAGAGGTGGAATGAACACTGAAGCTTTCTTT. Supplemented by reference TRBV25-1 and TRBJ1-1, the full variable domain reads EADIYQTPRYLVIGTGKKITLECSQTMGHDKMYWYQQDPGMELHLIHYSYGVNSTEKGDLSSESTVSRIRTEHFPLTLESARPSHTSQYLCASRGGMNTEAFFGQGTRLTVV.